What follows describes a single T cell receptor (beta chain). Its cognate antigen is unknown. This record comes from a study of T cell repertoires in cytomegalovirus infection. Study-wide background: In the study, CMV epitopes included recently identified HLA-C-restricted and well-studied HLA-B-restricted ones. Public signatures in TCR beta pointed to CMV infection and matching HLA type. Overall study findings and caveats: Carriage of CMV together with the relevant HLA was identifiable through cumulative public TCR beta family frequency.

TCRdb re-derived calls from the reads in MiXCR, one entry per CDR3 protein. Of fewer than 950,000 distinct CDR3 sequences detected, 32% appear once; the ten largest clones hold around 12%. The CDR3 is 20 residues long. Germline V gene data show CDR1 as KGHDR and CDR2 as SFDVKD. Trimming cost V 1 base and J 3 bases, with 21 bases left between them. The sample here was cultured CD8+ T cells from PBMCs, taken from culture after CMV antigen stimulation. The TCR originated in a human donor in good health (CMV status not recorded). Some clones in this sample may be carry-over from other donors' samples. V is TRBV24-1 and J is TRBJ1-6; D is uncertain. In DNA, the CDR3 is TGTGCCACCAGTGATTTCAAGGTTCTAGCCGAAGGCTGCTATAATTCACCCCTCCACTTT. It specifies CATSDFKVLAEGCYNSPLHF.